This TCR beta chain comes out of a study of CD8+CD57+ T cells in acquired aplastic anemia. Study information: DNA recovered from sorted CD4+ and CD8+ cells had a mean of approximately 3.2 ug. Findings and caveats of the study: About 30 shared CD8+ CDR3s appeared highly expressed within patients' immunodominant clones.

This clonotype came up many times. What it recognizes is unknown. Patients included in sequencing had previously demonstrated CD8+CD57+ cell expansion by flow cytometry. By the time of blood sampling, patients had still received no therapy. For CDR3 and TCR beta VDJ profiling, genomic DNA was the template used. TCRdb re-derived calls from the reads in MiXCR, one entry per CDR3 protein. This sample has 250,000 or so distinct CDR3 sequences, with roughly half found just once. The source material was sorted CD4+, CD8+, or CD8+CD57+ T cells (not recorded which) from PBMCs. The receptor comes from a human donor with aplastic anemia.

The CDR3 DNA is TGTGCCAGCAGGCAGGGGGCCGAGGGCTACACCTTC. It yields the protein CASRQGAEGYTF. The chain couples TRBV27 to TRBJ1-2, with TRBD1 matching over 8 bases. J was trimmed by 8 bases and V by 6 bases; bases with no gene match: 5. CDR3 length: 12 residues. Germline values: CDR1 MNHEY, CDR2 SMNVEV (reference sequence).